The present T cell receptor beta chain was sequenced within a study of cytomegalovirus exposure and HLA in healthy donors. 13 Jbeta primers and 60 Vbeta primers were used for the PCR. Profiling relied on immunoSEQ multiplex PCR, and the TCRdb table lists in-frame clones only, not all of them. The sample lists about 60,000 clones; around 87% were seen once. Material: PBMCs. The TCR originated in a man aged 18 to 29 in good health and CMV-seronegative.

The CDR3 is CASSYSKGEVNTEAFF. The CDR3, as DNA: TGTGCCAGCAGTTACTCGAAAGGGGAGGTGAACACTGAAGCTTTCTTT. The chain couples TRBV6-5 to TRBJ1-1, with D perhaps TRBD1 (5 bases). The length of the CDR3 is 16 residues. Per germline, CDR1 MNHEY and CDR2 SVGAGI. Trimming took 0 bases from V and 0 from J, leaving 11 bases between them.